This T cell receptor (beta chain) was profiled in a study of blood T cells in healthy people across ages. Study-level findings and limits: Expanded clonotype shifts may have been confounded, as the donors had an unknown CMV status.

As to this clonotype: Its antigen is undetermined.

CDR1 DFQATT and CDR2 SNEGSKA come from the germline V gene (reference sequence). This CDR3 has 13 amino acids. The V end was cut by 2 bases, the J end by 8 bases, with 13 bases between. A second about 7 to 12 cycle PCR used barcoded and J-beta primers. TCRdb redid the calling of the 5' RACE reads with MiXCR, one entry per CDR3 protein. The data contain around 1,000,000 distinct CDR3 sequences, around 27% of them seen just once; the ten biggest clones take up approximately 0.7%. These same records also appear under a second study, on T cells of mothers and their children.

Source material: blood. This chain connects TRBV20-1 to TRBJ1-5; D perhaps matches TRBD1 (5 bases). This receptor was taken from a girl aged 2 to 9 in good health. CDR3 nucleotides: TGCAGTGCTAGAATAAGGGACTTGGAGCCCCAGCATTTT. Its protein is CSARIRDLEPQHF.